These 5 T cell receptor beta chains came from one sample sequenced in a study of shared clonotypes between healthy human individuals. TCRdb keeps only in-frame clones here, not all; method: immunoSEQ multiplex PCR. The repertoire holds approximately 1,000,000 clones, with 70% to 80% as singletons. Specimen: memory CD4+ T cells from PBMCs. Subset in this sample: CD45RA-negative fraction. Every receptor here comes from a man aged 18 to 29 in good health. Some clones in this sample may be carry-over from other donors' samples.

The gene calls are TRBV28 and TRBJ1-1; D is unclear. The CDR3 is 13 residues long. Germline assignment: CDR1 MDHEN and CDR2 SYDVKM. V was shortened by 8 bases and J by 4 bases, with 14 bases between the two germline ends. The CDR3 bases are TGTGCCAGCCGGATTAGGGCTGGCACTGAAGCTTTCTTT. Translating it yields CASRIRAGTEAFF.

The V and J genes are TRBV6-5 and TRBJ1-3; D not certain. This CDR3 is built from 15 residues. Germline V CDR1 and CDR2: MNHEY, SVGAGI. Trimming took off 0 bases at V and 0 bases at J, with 6 bases between the two ends. The CDR3 DNA reads TGTGCCAGCAGTTACTCGAGCCCCTCTGGAAACACCATATATTTT. Translation: CASSYSSPSGNTIYF.

This clone has only a few counts. This chain connects TRBV2 to TRBJ2-5, with no clear D. The CDR3 spans 11 residues. V was pared by 7 bases and J by 4 bases, with 7 bases between. Germline V gene data show CDR1 as SNHLY and CDR2 as FYNNEI. CDR3 in amino acids: CASKQAETQYF. The CDR3 bases are TGTGCCAGCAAGCAGGCAGAGACCCAGTACTTC.

This clone was seen just once. This chain connects TRBV18 to TRBJ2-1; 9 bases align to TRBD1. Germline V gives CDR1 KGHSH, CDR2 LQKENI. The CDR3 consists of 14 residues. With 0 bases clipped from V and 9 bases from J, the junction kept 3 bases outside the gene matches. CDR3 nucleotides: TGTGCCAGCTCACCACCGAGACAGGGGGTTGAGCAGTTCTTC. This codes for CASSPPRQGVEQFF.

Concerning this clone itself: Additional DNA sequences in this sample encode the identical CDR3. The chain recombines TRBV7-9 with TRBJ2-2; D not resolved. Germline-derived CDR1 and CDR2 are SEHNR and FQNEAQ (reference sequence). The CDR3 covers 14 residues. V dropped 0 bases and J dropped 2 bases, with 4 bases sitting between them. The DNA of the CDR3 is TGTGCCAGCAGCTTAGCTGGTAACACCGGGGAGCTGTTTTTT. It yields the protein CASSLAGNTGELFF.